These 20 T cell receptor beta chains share one sample of origin, sequenced in a study of blood T cells in healthy people across ages. A sample-barcoded 5' primer and a J-beta primer mix were used in a second PCR of roughly 7 to 11 cycles. Each CDR3 protein gets one entry after TCRdb re-called the 5' RACE reads with MiXCR. The sample has around 2 million distinct CDR3 sequences, roughly two fifths seen once. Sequenced material: blood. The origin of the receptors is a human donor in good health.

The table lists this clonotype with a few counts. The chain links TRBV9 to TRBJ1-2; D is unclear. The CDR3 covers 14 residues. Germline-derived CDR1 and CDR2 are SGDLS and YYNGEE. V was shortened by 3 bases and J by 1 base, with 10 bases between the two germline ends. CDR3 coding DNA: TGTGCCAGCAGCGCTAACACATTTAACTATGGCTACACCTTC. Protein sequence: CASSANTFNYGYTF.

The V gene is TRBV7-7, the J gene TRBJ2-5; a possible D gene is TRBD2 (5 bases). The CDR3 has 11 amino acids. In germline, CDR1 is SSHAT, CDR2 FNYEAQ (reference sequence). The V end lost 10 bases, the J end lost 5 bases, and 11 bases lay between the germline ends. The CDR3: CATGVGETQYF. CDR3 coding DNA: TGTGCCACCGGGGTTGGGGAGACCCAGTACTTC.

This clonotype showed up just a few times. The chain employs TRBV29-1 and TRBJ1-1; no clear D gene. The CDR3 totals 13 residues. Trimming pared 6 bases from V and 11 bases from J, leaving 22 bases between. Germline V lookup: CDR1 SQVTM, CDR2 ANQGSEA. In DNA, the CDR3 is TGCAGCGTCTCTGGGTCCAGGCCTGATTGGGCTTTCTTT. Protein product: CSVSGSRPDWAFF.

This clonotype was observed a handful of times. The chain combines TRBV20-1 with TRBJ1-5; no definite D call. The germline gives CDR1 DFQATT, CDR2 SNEGSKA (reference sequence). V was clipped by 6 bases and J by 6 bases, with 18 bases between them. The CDR3 covers 14 residues. The CDR3 reads CSAIPDERAQPQHF. CDR3 nucleotide sequence: TGCAGTGCCATCCCGGACGAAAGGGCTCAGCCCCAGCATTTT.

The chain employs TRBV9 and TRBJ2-1, with TRBD1 identical over 7 bases. The CDR3 has 14 residues. The V segment lost 0 bases and the J segment 5 bases; nucleotides outside the gene matches: 2. Per the germline V gene, CDR1 is SGDLS and CDR2 is YYNGEE. The CDR3 DNA reads TGTGCCAGCAGCGTAGCGGACAGGCACAATGAGCAGTTCTTC. This encodes CASSVADRHNEQFF.

The rearrangement uses TRBV12-3 or TRBV12-4 and TRBJ2-7, with TRBD1 matching over 8 bases. V shed 1 base and J 3 bases; nucleotides not matched to a gene: 8. The CDR3 contains 16 residues. The CDR3 region has the DNA TGTGCCAGCAGTTTAGGCCCCCAGGGGGCGGGCTACGAGCAGTACTTC. It translates to CASSLGPQGAGYEQYF.

The chain has TRBV12-3 or TRBV12-4 and TRBJ1-4; D perhaps matches TRBD1 (6 bases). V lost 10 bases to trimming and J lost 5 bases, with 14 bases between them. This CDR3 is 13 amino acids long. CDR3 bases: TGTGCCATCTCGGACAGCAGGAATGAAAAACTGTTTTTT. Translating it yields CAISDSRNEKLFF.

This clonotype was observed a single time. V gene TRBV20-1 combines with J gene TRBJ2-1; D ambiguous. The CDR3 has 16 amino acids. Germline V gives CDR1 DFQATT, CDR2 SNEGSKA (reference sequence). V shed 3 bases and J shed 1 base, with 16 bases lying between them. This chain's CDR3 is CSARPTLGESYNEQFF. In DNA, the CDR3 is TGCAGTGCTAGGCCCACCCTTGGGGAATCCTACAATGAGCAGTTCTTC.

This rearrangement joins TRBV12-3 or TRBV12-4 to TRBJ2-3; TRBD2 agrees at 16 bases. The CDR3 has 20 residues. J gave up 0 bases and V 7 bases, and 13 bases lay outside the gene matches. The CDR3 bases are TGTGCCAGCACCGATGGGTCGGGACTAGCGGGGGGGGTGAGCACAGATACGCAGTATTTT. This encodes CASTDGSGLAGGVSTDTQYF.

The chain couples TRBV2 to TRBJ1-4; D ambiguous. CDR1 and CDR2 from the germline V gene are SNHLY and FYNNEI. The CDR3 sequence is 15 residues long. V lost 2 bases and J lost 0, with 7 bases in between. The DNA of the CDR3 is TGTGCCAGCAGTGAATTTACAGCAACTAATGAAAAACTGTTTTTT. Encoded protein: CASSEFTATNEKLFF.

This clonotype has just a few counts. The chain carries TRBV27 and TRBJ2-7, with TRBD1 identical over 8 bases. Unmatched junction bases numbered 12, after V lost 2 bases and J lost 3 bases. CDR1 MNHEY and CDR2 SMNVEV come from the germline V gene (reference sequence). CDR3 size: 17 residues. The CDR3 protein is CASSLGPSTGAFYEQYF. The CDR3 DNA sequence: TGTGCCAGCAGTTTAGGCCCTTCGACAGGGGCCTTCTACGAGCAGTACTTC.

The CDR3, as DNA: TGTGCCAGCAGTTTAGGGGACCCGCGGGGCGCGTTTAATTCACCCCTCCACTTT. It encodes CASSLGDPRGAFNSPLHF. The chain uses TRBV27 and TRBJ1-6; TRBD1 is a possible D gene (5 bases). The V gene lost 2 bases and the J gene lost 6 bases, with 20 bases spanning the gap. CDR1 MNHEY and CDR2 SMNVEV come from the germline V gene (reference sequence). This CDR3 comprises 18 residues.

This clonotype occurred a few times. This chain links TRBV7-6 with TRBJ2-5, with no clear D. CDR1 is SGHVS and CDR2 is FNYEAQ in the germline V gene. CDR3 length: 14 residues. V lost 5 bases, J lost 2 bases, and 12 bases lay in between. The CDR3 DNA sequence: TGTGCCAGCAGCCCCGTCCCCCTACAAGAGACCCAGTACTTC. Translated: CASSPVPLQETQYF.

This clonotype has only a few counts. The chain is built from TRBV6-6 and TRBJ2-7, with D perhaps matching TRBD1 (6 bases). In germline, CDR1 is MNHNY, CDR2 SVGAGI (reference sequence). The CDR3 spans 16 residues. V was shortened by 3 bases and J by 0 bases, with 15 bases between the two germline ends. CDR3 sequence: CASSYLRDTASYEQYF. The CDR3 coding sequence is TGTGCCAGCAGTTATCTCCGGGACACCGCCTCCTACGAGCAGTACTTC.

This clonotype was seen a few times. DNA for the CDR3: TGCAGCGTGACCGGGACAGGGAGAGGGCTCACTGAAGCTTTCTTT. Its protein is CSVTGTGRGLTEAFF. V usage is TRBV29-1 and J usage is TRBJ1-1; TRBD1 aligns across 9 bases. J lost 4 bases, V lost 6 bases, and 12 bases had no gene match. The germline gives CDR1 SQVTM, CDR2 ANQGSEA. The CDR3 runs 15 residues.

The chain joins TRBV5-1 to TRBJ2-5; D is ambiguous. Trimming stripped 1 base from V and 0 bases from J, with 10 bases between. Germline V gives CDR1 SGHRS, CDR2 YFSETQ. The CDR3 loop spans 15 amino acids. The CDR3 DNA sequence: TGCGCCAGCAGCTTGTTCTCGCCAGACCAAGAGACCCAGTACTTC. Its protein is CASSLFSPDQETQYF.

The chain is built from TRBV20-1 and TRBJ1-1; no clear D. In germline, CDR1 is DFQATT, CDR2 SNEGSKA (reference sequence). Trimming pared 1 base from V and 8 bases from J, leaving 11 bases between. The CDR3 covers 12 residues. The CDR3 region has the DNA TGCAGTGCTAGAGTTGAATCGGCCGAAGCTTTCTTT. Its protein is CSARVESAEAFF.

The V call is TRBV2, the J call TRBJ2-2; tentatively, D is TRBD1 or TRBD2 (6 bases each). The CDR3 runs to 15 residues. V was pared by 4 bases and J by 7 bases, with 16 bases between. Germline CDR1 is SNHLY and CDR2 is FYNNEI. The CDR3 loop is CASSVLGGLNGELFF. The CDR3, as DNA: TGTGCCAGCAGTGTGTTGGGGGGCCTGAACGGGGAGCTGTTTTTT.

The chain is built from TRBV6-2 or TRBV6-3 and TRBJ1-2; a possible D gene is TRBD1 (5 bases). CDR3 length: 16 residues. The V and J ends lost 5 bases and 4 bases respectively, with 20 bases between them. CDR1 is MNHEY, CDR2 SVGEGT, per germline. The CDR3 region is CASSNGRGPGGYGYTF. The CDR3 coding sequence is TGTGCCAGCAGTAACGGAAGAGGACCTGGGGGCTATGGCTACACCTTC.

The V and J genes are TRBV7-8 and TRBJ2-7; 7 bases fit TRBD1. Germline V lookup: CDR1 SGHVS, CDR2 FQNEAQ. The CDR3 sequence is 14 residues long. Trimming cost V 5 bases and J 2 bases; bases outside gene matches: 6. The CDR3 protein is CASSTHRGPYEQYF. The DNA of the CDR3 is TGTGCCAGCAGCACCCACAGGGGACCCTACGAGCAGTACTTC.